The 23 T cell receptor beta chains below come from one sample, sequenced in a study of T-cell reconstitution after alpha-beta-depleted transplantation in children. Unique molecular identifiers were used in preparing the TCRbeta library. TCRdb fed the PCR reads into MiXCR, producing one record per CDR3 protein. Among more than 75,000 distinct CDR3 sequences listed, roughly a quarter were seen once. Sequencing used PBMCs, obtained before TCRalphabeta/CD19-depleted stem cell transplant. The receptors stem from a boy aged 2 to 9 with acute lymphoblastic leukemia, due to receive a stem cell transplant.

The rearrangement links TRBV7-2 to TRBJ2-7, with 11 bases that match TRBD1. Germline-derived CDR1 and CDR2 are SGHTA and FQGNSA. V was clipped by 4 bases and J by 6 bases; unmatched bases: 8. This CDR3 is built from 15 residues. CDR3 sequence: CASSSRTGGPLEQYF. The CDR3 DNA is TGTGCCAGCAGCTCAAGGACAGGGGGCCCCCTCGAGCAGTACTTC. The full variable domain, with the rest looked up from reference TRBV7-2 and TRBJ2-7, is GAGVSQSPSNKVTEKGKDVELRCDPISGHTALYWYRQSLGQGLEFLIYFQGNSAPDKSGLPSDRFSAERTGGSVSTLTIQRTQQEDSAVYLCASSSRTGGPLEQYFGPGTRLTVT.

This clonotype was picked up a small number of times. This rearrangement joins TRBV5-6 to TRBJ2-7; possibly TRBD1 for D (5 bases). V was clipped by 1 base and J by 2 bases, with 10 bases between them. The CDR3 extends over 14 amino acids. Germline V gene sequence: CDR1 SGHDT, CDR2 YYEEEE. Here the CDR3 DNA reads TGTGCCAGCAGCTTGTTACAGGCCACCTACGAGCAGTACTTC. It specifies CASSLLQATYEQYF.

A few counts support this clonotype. V usage is TRBV5-1 and J usage is TRBJ1-1, with 7 bases aligning to TRBD1. The CDR3 contains 12 residues. Germline lookup yields CDR1 SGHRS and CDR2 YFSETQ. V gave up 7 bases and J gave up 11 bases; unmatched junction bases: 11. CDR3 sequence: CASAGTVGVAFF. In DNA form, the CDR3 reads TGCGCCAGCGCTGGGACAGTGGGGGTGGCTTTCTTT.

V and J are TRBV6-2 or TRBV6-3 and TRBJ2-1; D call uncertain. V was clipped by 8 bases and J by 6 bases, with 17 bases between them. Germline CDR1 MNHEY, CDR2 SVGEGT. The CDR3 spans 14 residues. This chain's CDR3 is CASREPGVANEQFF. As DNA, the CDR3 is TGTGCCAGCCGCGAACCAGGTGTGGCCAATGAGCAGTTCTTC.

The chain links TRBV30 to TRBJ2-7; possible D gene TRBD2, 5 bases. V was clipped by 3 bases and J by 2 bases, with 11 bases between them. Germline V lookup: CDR1 GTSNPN, CDR2 SVGIG (reference sequence). The CDR3 consists of 13 residues. CDR3 nucleotides: TGTGCCTGGAGGTACGACTACGCCTACGAGCAGTACTTC. Encoded protein: CAWRYDYAYEQYF.

The V gene is TRBV20-1, the J gene TRBJ2-7; D not resolved. The germline gives CDR1 DFQATT, CDR2 SNEGSKA (reference sequence). V was trimmed by 2 bases and J by 7 bases, leaving 9 bases between them. The CDR3 spans 11 residues. The CDR3 nucleotides read TGCAGTGCTAGATACTGGACGGAGCAGTACTTC. Amino acid sequence: CSARYWTEQYF.

The rearrangement joins TRBV9 to TRBJ1-2; maybe TRBD1 (6 bases). Germline assignment: CDR1 SGDLS and CDR2 YYNGEE. CDR3 length: 15 residues. V lost 4 bases, J lost 6 bases, and 19 bases lay in between. The CDR3 region is CASSLGPGARDGYTF. DNA for the CDR3: TGTGCCAGCAGCCTAGGACCGGGGGCAAGGGATGGCTACACCTTC.

The J gene is TRBJ2-1, the V gene TRBV10-3; 7 bases are shared with TRBD2. The CDR3 runs to 14 residues. Per germline, CDR1 ENHRY and CDR2 SYGVKD. Germline trimming cut 10 bases from V and 4 bases from J; bases unmatched to any gene: 10. The CDR3 DNA reads as TGTGCCACCAAGGCGCGGGAGTCGTACAATGAGCAGTTCTTC. This encodes CATKARESYNEQFF.

As concerns this clonotype: A junction end diverges from the germline sequence, so it may reflect a read error. V and J are TRBV12-3 or TRBV12-4 and TRBJ2-1; 11 bases match TRBD2. The CDR3 is 15 amino acids. In DNA form, the CDR3 reads TGTGCCAGCAGTATAGCGGGAGGGCCTCAAAATGAGCAGTTCTTC. This gives the protein CASSIAGGPQNEQFF.

This sequence joins TRBV7-6 and TRBJ2-3; tentatively, D is TRBD1 or TRBD2 (6 bases each). The germline V and J ends were trimmed by 1 base and 3 bases, with 23 bases remaining between them. The CDR3 sequence is 19 residues long. The germline V gene has CDR1 SGHVS and CDR2 FNYEAQ. CDR3 sequence (DNA): TGTGCCAGCAGCTTAGGAGGGCTAGCACTCTTAGGGGGGACAGATACGCAGTATTTT. Translation: CASSLGGLALLGGTDTQYF.

This clonotype was seen more than once but under ten times. Written as DNA, the CDR3 is TGTGCCAGCAGCTTGGACAGGGCCACTGAAGCTTTCTTT. This translates into CASSLDRATEAFF. The chain couples TRBV11-2 to TRBJ1-1; 8 bases match TRBD1. This CDR3 has 13 amino acids. The germline V gene encodes CDR1 SGHAT and CDR2 FQNNGV. After removal of 3 bases from V and 4 bases from J, the junction contained 1 base not matched to a gene.

V usage is TRBV5-6 and J usage is TRBJ2-7; D possibly corresponds to TRBD2 (6 bases). Germline lookup yields CDR1 SGHDT and CDR2 YYEEEE. Trimming removed 4 bases from V and 0 bases from J, with 14 bases in between. This CDR3 is 15 amino acids long. CDR3: CASSHTSTDSYEQYF. CDR3 nucleotide sequence: TGTGCCAGCAGCCACACTAGCACCGACTCCTACGAGCAGTACTTC.

In its sample, this clonotype was seen many times. V gene TRBV27 combines with J gene TRBJ2-1; 10 nucleotides match TRBD1. This CDR3 spans 14 amino acids. With 7 bases clipped from V and 6 bases from J, the junction kept 6 bases outside the gene matches. Germline V gives CDR1 MNHEY, CDR2 SMNVEV (reference sequence). CDR3 sequence: CASTAGTGVNEQFF. CDR3 in DNA: TGTGCCAGCACGGCCGGGACAGGGGTCAATGAGCAGTTCTTC.

This clonotype appeared many times. This rearrangement joins TRBV9 to TRBJ2-1, with TRBD2 matching 7 bases. Germline CDR1 SGDLS, CDR2 YYNGEE. There are 14 residues in the CDR3. Trimming at V came to 4 bases and at J to 15 bases, leaving 16 bases not matched to a gene. The CDR3 loop reads CASSLVAEGRELFF. In DNA form, the CDR3 reads TGTGCCAGCAGCCTCGTCGCGGAGGGGCGGGAGTTGTTCTTC.

The chain has TRBV20-1 and TRBJ2-1; D may be TRBD2 (5 bases). V lost 1 base to trimming and J lost 6 bases, with 13 bases between them. The CDR3 totals 14 residues. Germline values: CDR1 DFQATT, CDR2 SNEGSKA (reference sequence). The CDR3 loop is CSARGDRTVNEQFF. Here the CDR3 DNA reads TGCAGTGCTAGAGGTGATAGGACTGTCAATGAGCAGTTCTTC.

The chain couples TRBV27 to TRBJ1-2; no definite D call. Germline loops: CDR1 MNHEY, CDR2 SMNVEV (reference sequence). This CDR3 is built from 15 residues. Deletions cut 2 bases from V and 4 bases from J, with 14 bases between. The CDR3, as DNA: TGTGCCAGCAGTTTAAGGGCGGCGGGCCTCTATGGCTACACCTTC. Its protein is CASSLRAAGLYGYTF.

This clonotype was detected only a few times. The chain uses TRBV12-3 or TRBV12-4 and TRBJ1-3; D gene uncertain. Trimming took off 2 bases at V and 0 bases at J, with 17 bases between the two ends. This CDR3 is built from 18 residues. CDR3 loop: CASSLQAGVFLSGNTIYF. CDR3 in DNA: TGTGCCAGCAGTTTACAGGCGGGAGTTTTCCTCTCTGGAAACACCATATATTTT.

V and J are TRBV5-1 and TRBJ2-7; D is perhaps TRBD2 (5 bases). Trimming stripped 2 bases from V and 3 bases from J, with 9 bases between. Germline V lookup: CDR1 SGHRS, CDR2 YFSETQ. The CDR3 is 13 residues long. CDR3 bases: TGCGCCAGCAGCTTCCCAGGAGGCTACGAGCAGTACTTC. This codes for CASSFPGGYEQYF.

This clonotype was counted only a few times. This chain links TRBV20-1 with TRBJ2-3, with TRBD1 as a possible D gene (5 bases). The CDR3 has 14 amino acids. Germline V lookup: CDR1 DFQATT, CDR2 SNEGSKA (reference sequence). With 2 bases removed from V and 5 bases from J, the gap between germline ends came to 14 bases. The CDR3 DNA reads TGCAGTGCTAGATTGATCAGGGTGGGAGATACGCAGTATTTT. Its translation is CSARLIRVGDTQYF.

The chain employs TRBV5-1 and TRBJ2-2; 7 nucleotides align to TRBD2. V dropped 0 bases and J dropped 6; count of bases not matched to a gene: 5. Germline loops: CDR1 SGHRS, CDR2 YFSETQ. This CDR3 region has 15 residues. The CDR3 region is CASSLESGGPGELFF. For the CDR3, the DNA is TGCGCCAGCAGCTTGGAGTCGGGAGGCCCCGGGGAGCTGTTTTTT.

The V call is TRBV3-1, the J call TRBJ2-5; D may be TRBD2 (6 bases). Germline V CDR1 and CDR2: LGHDT, YNNKEL (reference sequence). V gave up 4 bases and J gave up 5 bases, with 17 bases separating them. The CDR3 contains 15 residues. DNA of the CDR3: TGTGCCAGCAGCCGACCGGGACTCGGCTATGAGACCCAGTACTTC. This gives the protein CASSRPGLGYETQYF.

The J gene is TRBJ2-3, the V gene TRBV12-3 or TRBV12-4; TRBD2 is a possible D gene (5 bases). The V end was cut by 5 bases, the J end by 8 bases, with 20 bases between. The CDR3 has 15 amino acids. CDR3 nucleotide sequence: TGTGCCAGCAGTCCCGAGGGTACTAGGATCGGTACGCAGTATTTT. Its translation: CASSPEGTRIGTQYF.

This clonotype has a handful of counts. The chain combines TRBV28 with TRBJ2-7; D could derive from TRBD1 or TRBD2 (5 bases each). Trimming shortened V by 3 bases and J by 0 bases, and 18 bases separated the two germline ends. The CDR3 runs to 17 residues. The germline CDR1 and CDR2 sequences are MDHEN and SYDVKM. CDR3 nucleotide sequence: TGTGCCAGCAGTTTTCAATCGGGGCGGAGTTCCTCCTACGAGCAGTACTTC. This encodes CASSFQSGRSSSYEQYF.